The T cell receptor (beta chain) under discussion was sequenced for a study of regulatory T cells in long-lasting Graves disease. Time point reported: newly diagnosed GD, antithyroid drugs for less than 3 months. The authors made the TCR library using RNA they extracted from PBMCs. Arm-PCR of CDR3 regions and iRepertoire HTBI primers were the basis on which TCR beta libraries were built. A single record per CDR3 protein comes from TCRdb applying MiXCR to the multiplex PCR reads. The sample yields about 470,000 distinct CDR3 sequences, about 15% seen once. V lost 0 bases to trimming and J lost 7 bases, with 9 bases between them. Germline V gives CDR1 MNHEY, CDR2 SMNVEV (reference sequence). This CDR3 has 14 residues. This clonotype has only a few counts. This sample was shared with a second study, whose subject was T cells in Graves' hyperthyroidism and ophthalmopathy. Per that study: The hyperthyroidism patients had all been newly diagnosed, and their disease duration was under 2 months. Their ages ranged from 18 to 65 years.

Source: peripheral blood mononuclear cells (PBMCs), taken at new diagnosis, from a patient treated with antithyroid drugs. The chain couples TRBV27 to TRBJ1-4; the D is unclear. The receptor was isolated from a woman between 25 and 40 years old with Graves disease. The CDR3 is CASSLSGDFEKLFF. The CDR3 DNA is TGTGCCAGCAGTTTATCCGGGGATTTTGAAAAACTGTTTTTT.